What follows describes a single TCR beta chain. Its matching antigen is unknown. This specimen belongs to a study of graft-versus-host responses after intestinal transplantation. General study findings and limits: Ileal or blood samples showed some GvH clones first, and such clones were also found in recipient marrow.

The assay was immunoSEQ multiplex PCR, and TCRdb's table has in-frame clones only and misses some. The data show some 70,000 clones, around 87% seen once. The germline gives CDR1 SGHVS, CDR2 FQNEAQ. This CDR3 contains 15 residues. V was cut by 2 bases and J by 0 bases, with 8 bases left in between. Sequencing used unstimulated CD8+ T cells sorted from spleen or lymph node cells, obtained before transplant. This TCR was sampled from a human donor who was the organ donor for an intestinal transplant. The chain has TRBV7-8 and TRBJ1-5; D is uncertain. The CDR3 nucleotides read TGTGCCAGCAGCTTACACAGATATAGCAATCAGCCCCAGCATTTT. This codes for CASSLHRYSNQPQHF.